This is a list of T cell receptor beta chains from one sample in a study of cytomegalovirus exposure and HLA in healthy donors. Sequencing was performed with immunoSEQ multiplex PCR; in TCRdb, only in-frame clones are kept and a portion is missing. The sample yields some 120,000 clones, around 80% seen once. The source material was PBMCs. Receptors originate from a man aged 25-45 years in good health and CMV-seropositive. Each CDR3 is given with its conserved first and last residue. The order of the fields is J gene, V gene, D gene, clone size, CDR3 DNA, CDR3 protein. A D gene is named only where the DNA matches it firmly. Not all rows give a size; the values are once, few, many and, for expanded clones, a class.

TRBJ1-1,TRBV5-1,.,.,TGCGCCAGCAGCGTTAGTGGGGTCGGGGACACTGAAGCTTTCTTT,CASSVSGVGDTEAFF
TRBJ2-1,TRBV11-2,.,once,TGTGCCAGCAGCTTTAACTCTTACGAGCAGTTCTTC,CASSFNSYEQFF
TRBJ1-1,TRBV7-9,TRBD1,.,TGTGCCAGCAGTTTATACAGGGGTATCACTGAAGCTTTCTTT,CASSLYRGITEAFF
TRBJ1-4,TRBV18,.,.,TGTGCCAGCTCCCCGGAGAGGGCTAATGAAAAACTGTTTTTT,CASSPERANEKLFF
TRBJ2-1,TRBV6-1,TRBD2,.,TGTGCCAGCATCACCGGGAGGGTGGGGAATGAGCAGTTCTTC,CASITGRVGNEQFF
TRBJ2-4,TRBV9,.,.,TGTGCCAGCAGTCAAGGGGCCAGCAGGGTAGACATTCAGTACTTC,CASSQGASRVDIQYF
TRBJ1-1,TRBV14,.,.,TGTGCCAGCAGCCAAGATAGCCAGGGCGGCGGTGAAGCTTTCTTT,CASSQDSQGGGEAFF
TRBJ1-1,TRBV5-1,.,.,TGCGCCAGCAGCTCGGTGACGGGGAACACTGAAGCTTTCTTT,CASSSVTGNTEAFF
TRBJ2-2,TRBV7-7,TRBD2,.,TGTGCTAGCAGCCCGACTAGCGGGGGCACCGGGGAGCTGTTTTTT,CASSPTSGGTGELFF
TRBJ1-6,TRBV7-7,.,.,TGTGCTAGCAGCTTAGTTCAAAATTCACCCCTCCACTTT,CASSLVQNSPLHF
TRBJ1-1,TRBV9,.,.,TGTGCCAGCAGCTCACGACGGGGGAACACTGAAGCTTTCTTT,CASSSRRGNTEAFF
TRBJ2-3,TRBV7-3,TRBD1,.,TGTGCCAGCAGTCGTGCCGGGACAGTGGACGGCGATACGCAGTATTTT,CASSRAGTVDGDTQYF
TRBJ2-5,TRBV2,.,few,TGTGCCAGCTTACAGGGAAGGGAGACCCAGTACTTC,CASLQGRETQYF
TRBJ2-7,TRBV7-2,.,.,TGTGCCAGCAGCCACAGCCTTCCCTACGAGCAGTACTTC,CASSHSLPYEQYF
TRBJ1-5,TRBV4-3,TRBD1,.,TGCGCCAGCAGCCAAGGACAGGGGTCGGCTCAGCCCCAGCATTTT,CASSQGQGSAQPQHF
TRBJ1-1,TRBV5-4,.,.,TGTGCCAGCAGCTTGGTGGGGCTCAACACTGAAGCTTTCTTT,CASSLVGLNTEAFF
TRBJ2-7,TRBV18,TRBD2,few,TGTGCCAGCTCACCACCACCGACTAGCGGGAGGAACGAGCAGTACTTC,CASSPPPTSGRNEQYF
TRBJ2-1,TRBV5-5,.,.,TGTGCCAGCAGCTGGACGGGAGACCACTCCTACAATGAGCAGTTCTTC,CASSWTGDHSYNEQFF
TRBJ2-1,TRBV7-9,TRBD1,.,TGTGCCAGCAGCCCTAGGGGGCTGGTTTTTAATGAGCAGTTCTTC,CASSPRGLVFNEQFF
TRBJ2-5,TRBV7-8,.,.,TGTGCCAGCAGCTTTCGACAGGCCAGAACCCAAGAGACCCAGTACTTC,CASSFRQARTQETQYF
TRBJ2-2,TRBV18,.,once,TGTGCCAGCTCACCGCCCGGTGGGGCGCGGCTGTTTTTT,CASSPPGGARLFF
TRBJ1-2,TRBV5-6,.,.,TGTGCCAGCAGCTTGGGACAGTATGGCTACACCTTC,CASSLGQYGYTF
TRBJ2-1,TRBV15,TRBD2,.,TGTGCCACCAGCAGAGGGGGACTAGCGGGAGTGGGACCCTACAATGAGCAGTTCTTC,CATSRGGLAGVGPYNEQFF
TRBJ1-1,TRBV7-6,TRBD1,.,TGTGCCAGCAGCTCTAAGGACAGGGGGTTCTCTGAAGCTTTCTTT,CASSSKDRGFSEAFF
TRBJ2-1,TRBV5-1,.,.,TGCGCCAGCAGCTTAAACAGGGATGCCTACAATGAGCAGTTCTTC,CASSLNRDAYNEQFF
TRBJ2-7,TRBV7-9,.,few,TGTGCCAGCAGCTTGATTAGAGAGCAGTACTTC,CASSLIREQYF
TRBJ1-2,TRBV2,.,.,TGTGCCAGCCAAGAGGGCGGGGGGCCAATTTGGGGCTACACCTTC,CASQEGGGPIWGYTF
TRBJ2-3,TRBV5-1,TRBD2,few,TGCGCCAGCAGCTTGGGACTAGCGGGAGGGCTTCCGTCAGATACGCAGTATTTT,CASSLGLAGGLPSDTQYF
TRBJ2-7,TRBV2,TRBD2,.,TGTGCCAGCAGTACTAGCGCCTCCTACGAGCAGTACTTC,CASSTSASYEQYF
TRBJ2-4,TRBV30,TRBD1,.,TGTGCCTGGGGGGACAGGGACGACAGTCAGTACTTC,CAWGDRDDSQYF
TRBJ1-2,TRBV6-6,.,.,TGTGCCAGCAGTTACTCGAGAAATGGCTACACCTTC,CASSYSRNGYTF
TRBJ1-2,TRBV4-1,.,.,TGCGCCAGCAGCCAAACTCCCCACGGGGGAGTAGGCTATGGCTACACCTTC,CASSQTPHGGVGYGYTF
TRBJ2-7,TRBV5-6,.,.,TGTGCCAGCAGCTTTAACGGGGCCTACGAGCAGTACTTC,CASSFNGAYEQYF
TRBJ2-7,TRBV6-1,.,.,TGTGCCAGCAGTGAAGCGCCCGATAGTCCCTACGAGCAGTACTTC,CASSEAPDSPYEQYF
TRBJ2-7,TRBV6-5,.,.,TGTGCCAGCAGTTACTCAGCAGGGGAGAGGATAGACGAGCAGTACTTC,CASSYSAGERIDEQYF
TRBJ2-3,TRBV13,TRBD1,once,TGTGCCAGCAGCTTTTTTCGGACAGGGGGGTTCGGGAGCACAGATACGCAGTATTTT,CASSFFRTGGFGSTDTQYF
TRBJ2-5,TRBV2,.,.,TGTGCCAGCAGTGAAGACGGGGGGCCCGTGACCCAGTACTTC,CASSEDGGPVTQYF
TRBJ2-1,TRBV7-2,TRBD2,.,TGTGCCAGCAGCCTAAGAAGGGCTAGCGGTCACAATGAGCAGTTCTTC,CASSLRRASGHNEQFF
TRBJ1-2,TRBV11-2,.,once,TGTGCCAGCAGAGGAGACAGGAACTATGGCTACACCTTC,CASRGDRNYGYTF
TRBJ1-5,TRBV4-3,TRBD1,.,TGCGCCAGCAGCCAAATGACAGGGAATAATCAGCCCCAGCATTTT,CASSQMTGNNQPQHF
TRBJ2-7,TRBV30,TRBD1,.,TGTGCCTGGAGTCAACTCCGGACAGGTTGGGGGAAGCAGTACTTC,CAWSQLRTGWGKQYF
TRBJ1-2,TRBV9,.,.,TGTGCCAGCAGCGTATTTGGGGGGGCTAACTATGGCTACACCTTC,CASSVFGGANYGYTF
TRBJ1-5,TRBV30,.,.,TGTGCCTGTGGGGCGGGGCCGTCTCAGCCCCAGCATTTT,CACGAGPSQPQHF
TRBJ1-2,TRBV6-5,TRBD1,.,TGTGCCAGCAGTTACTCGGGGACAGGAGAAGACTATGGCTACACCTTC,CASSYSGTGEDYGYTF
TRBJ2-1,TRBV5-1,.,few,TGCGCCAGCAGCCTCCTTGGGATCGGGGGGCCTGGGAATGAGCAGTTCTTC,CASSLLGIGGPGNEQFF
TRBJ2-5,TRBV6-6,TRBD1,.,TGTGCCAGCAGTTGGGACAGTTGGGAGACCCAGTACTTC,CASSWDSWETQYF
TRBJ1-4,TRBV28,TRBD1,.,TGTGCCAGCAGCAAAAGCAGGGACAGGAGGGGGGAAAAACTGTTTTTT,CASSKSRDRRGEKLFF
TRBJ2-7,TRBV6-1,.,.,TGTGCCAGCAGTCCACAGAACGAGCAGTACTTC,CASSPQNEQYF
TRBJ2-4,TRBV9,TRBD1,.,TGTGCCAGCAGCGTAGGGGGTACAGGGGCCAGTCAGTACTTC,CASSVGGTGASQYF
TRBJ2-2,TRBV6-6,TRBD2,.,TGTGCCAGCAGTCCACCCGGGACTAGCGGCACCGGGGAGCTGTTTTTT,CASSPPGTSGTGELFF
TRBJ2-7,TRBV11-2,.,once,TGTGCCAGCAGCCAGGTCAGGATCGGCCTCGAGCAGTACTTC,CASSQVRIGLEQYF
TRBJ1-2,TRBV19,TRBD1,.,TGTGCCACCATGGGACAGGTGAACAACTATGGCTACACCTTC,CATMGQVNNYGYTF
TRBJ2-4,TRBV7-9,.,.,TGTGCCAGCAGCTTTTCGATTGTGACAACCAACAGTCAGTACTTC,CASSFSIVTTNSQYF
TRBJ1-2,TRBV7-2,.,.,TGTGCCAGCGGCCCACAGGGTTATCGAGGCTACACCTTC,CASGPQGYRGYTF